This TCR beta chain was retrieved from a study of T cell responses to AZD1222 COVID-19 vaccine. Using immunoSEQ multiplex PCR, the repertoire was profiled, and TCRdb retains in-frame clones only, with some absent. The sample lists roughly 150,000 clones; around 88% were seen once. The CDR3 extends over 13 amino acids. CDR1 LNHDA and CDR2 SQIVND come from the germline V gene (reference sequence). The V end was cut by 6 bases, the J end by 4 bases, with 13 bases between. As regards this clone: The antigen is unknown.

Overall study results and limits: Researchers report vaccine-associated CD4 TCRs spanning spike, with dominance at 160-218 and 743-854. An increase in Spike-specific TCR breadth and depth was observed after two AZD1222 doses.

The chain joins TRBV19 to TRBJ2-7, with D perhaps assigned TRBD1 or TRBD2 (5 bases each). The sample was peripheral blood, taken on day 0 of AZD1222 vaccination. The clonotype was recovered from an adult in good health. In DNA, the CDR3 is TGTGCCAGTAGCCCGTTGGGGGTTTACGAGCAGTACTTC. Its translation: CASSPLGVYEQYF. Filled out from reference TRBV19 and TRBJ2-7, the complete variable domain reads DGGITQSPKYLFRKEGQNVTLSCEQNLNHDAMYWYRQDPGQGLRLIYYSQIVNDFQKGDIAEGYSVSREKKESFPLTVTSAQKNPTAFYLCASSPLGVYEQYFGPGTRLTVT.